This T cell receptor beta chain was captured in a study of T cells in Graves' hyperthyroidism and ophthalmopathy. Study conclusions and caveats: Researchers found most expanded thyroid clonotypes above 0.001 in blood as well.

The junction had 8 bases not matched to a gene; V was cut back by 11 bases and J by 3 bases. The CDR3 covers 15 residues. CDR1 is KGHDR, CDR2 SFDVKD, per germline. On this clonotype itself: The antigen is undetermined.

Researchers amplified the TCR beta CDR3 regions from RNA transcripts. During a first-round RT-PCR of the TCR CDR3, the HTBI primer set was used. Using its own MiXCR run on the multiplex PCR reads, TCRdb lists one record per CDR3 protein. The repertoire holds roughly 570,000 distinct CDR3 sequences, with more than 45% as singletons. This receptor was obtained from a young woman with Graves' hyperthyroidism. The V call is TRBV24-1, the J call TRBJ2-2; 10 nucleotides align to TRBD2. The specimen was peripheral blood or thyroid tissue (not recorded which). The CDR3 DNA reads TGTGCCATCTCTCCCGGGACTAGCGACACCGGGGAGCTGTTTTTT. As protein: CAISPGTSDTGELFF.